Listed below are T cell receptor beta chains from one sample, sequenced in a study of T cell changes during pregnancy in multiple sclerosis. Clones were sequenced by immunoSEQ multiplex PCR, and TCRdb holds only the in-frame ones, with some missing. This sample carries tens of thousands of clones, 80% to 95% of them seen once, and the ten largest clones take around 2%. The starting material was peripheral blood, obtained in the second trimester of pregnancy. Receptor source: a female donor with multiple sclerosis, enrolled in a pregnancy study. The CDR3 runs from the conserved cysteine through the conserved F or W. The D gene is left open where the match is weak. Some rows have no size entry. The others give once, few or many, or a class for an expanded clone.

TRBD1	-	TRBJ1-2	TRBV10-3	CAMSTGQGFVNGYTF
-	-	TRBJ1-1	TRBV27	CASSRSGANTEAFF
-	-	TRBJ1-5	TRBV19	CASRTATGYSNQPQHF
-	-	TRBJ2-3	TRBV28	CASSLDWRSTDTQYF
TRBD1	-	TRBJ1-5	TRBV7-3	CASRRDRGRRYQPQHF
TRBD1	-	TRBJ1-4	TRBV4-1	CASSQMPGQKVYEIVF
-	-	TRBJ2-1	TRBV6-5	CASSYSESMQFF
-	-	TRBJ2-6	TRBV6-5	CASSSRSGANVLTF
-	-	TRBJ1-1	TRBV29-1	CSVQLRKPLYTEAFF
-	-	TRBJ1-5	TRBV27	CASSSGRSQPQHF
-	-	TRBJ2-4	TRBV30	CAWSPTRGNIQYF
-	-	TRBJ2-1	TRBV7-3	CASSSSLRARFNEQFF
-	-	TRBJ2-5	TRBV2	CASSVRLDFETQYF
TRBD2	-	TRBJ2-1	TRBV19	CASSILSGASSYNEQFF
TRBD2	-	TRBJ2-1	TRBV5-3	CARSKSGREDNEQFF
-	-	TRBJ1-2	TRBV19	CASSIVEGARGYTF
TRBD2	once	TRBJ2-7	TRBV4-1	CASSQPTSGHLEQYF
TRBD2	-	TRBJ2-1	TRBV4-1	CASSQDRGRIYNEQFF
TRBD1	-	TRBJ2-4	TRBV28	CASSIDRGNKNIQYF
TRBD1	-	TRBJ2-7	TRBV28	CASSFRGQQQYF
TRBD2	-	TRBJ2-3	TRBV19	CASTTSGGFTDTQYF
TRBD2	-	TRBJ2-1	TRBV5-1	CASSFQREGAEQFF
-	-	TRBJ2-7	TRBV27	CASSLVGTYSSYEQYF
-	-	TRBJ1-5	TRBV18	CASSPAANQPQHF
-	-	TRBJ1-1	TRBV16	CASVPQGDWTEAFF
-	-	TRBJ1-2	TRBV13	CASSPNRENWYGYTF
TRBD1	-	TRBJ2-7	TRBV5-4	CASSSAPGQGFYEQYF
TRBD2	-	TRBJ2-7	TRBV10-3	CAISVGGDYEQYF
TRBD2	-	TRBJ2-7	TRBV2	CASSEEAGGRGEQYF
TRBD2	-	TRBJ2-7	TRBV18	CASSPATSGMGYEQYF
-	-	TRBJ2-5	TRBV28	CASSLPRGTQYF
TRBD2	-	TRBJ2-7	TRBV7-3	CASSSSGSGEQYF
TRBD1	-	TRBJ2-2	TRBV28	CASTQALTGRTGELFF
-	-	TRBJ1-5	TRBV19	CASSISSLAAVQPQHF
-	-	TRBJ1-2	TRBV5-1	CASSLLTGEDGYTF
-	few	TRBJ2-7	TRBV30	CAWSPGIEQYF
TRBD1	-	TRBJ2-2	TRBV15	CATSIDRANTGELFF
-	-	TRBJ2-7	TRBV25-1	CASSEWGRTYSYEQYF
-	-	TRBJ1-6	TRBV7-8	CASSPVGGNSPLHF
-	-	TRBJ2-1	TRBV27	CASSFQGGSYNEQFF
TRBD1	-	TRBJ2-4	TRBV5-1	CASSEGQGIYIQYF
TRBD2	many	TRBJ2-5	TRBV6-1	CASSDFAGGEETQYF
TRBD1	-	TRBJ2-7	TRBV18	CASSPFRDRFAEQYF
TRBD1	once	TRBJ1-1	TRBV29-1	CSANRGRDTEAFF
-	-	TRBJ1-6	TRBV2	CASSEGVRISPLHF
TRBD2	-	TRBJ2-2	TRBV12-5	CASGTGLAGSMAGELFF
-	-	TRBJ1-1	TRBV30	CAWSLRGSWRGNTEAFF
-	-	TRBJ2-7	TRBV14	CASSQDSTFSQVSYEQYF
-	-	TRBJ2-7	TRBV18	CASSLKGYEQYF
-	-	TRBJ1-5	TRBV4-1	CASSQESVGNQPQHF
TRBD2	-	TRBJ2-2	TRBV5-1	CASSFSGRADTGELFF